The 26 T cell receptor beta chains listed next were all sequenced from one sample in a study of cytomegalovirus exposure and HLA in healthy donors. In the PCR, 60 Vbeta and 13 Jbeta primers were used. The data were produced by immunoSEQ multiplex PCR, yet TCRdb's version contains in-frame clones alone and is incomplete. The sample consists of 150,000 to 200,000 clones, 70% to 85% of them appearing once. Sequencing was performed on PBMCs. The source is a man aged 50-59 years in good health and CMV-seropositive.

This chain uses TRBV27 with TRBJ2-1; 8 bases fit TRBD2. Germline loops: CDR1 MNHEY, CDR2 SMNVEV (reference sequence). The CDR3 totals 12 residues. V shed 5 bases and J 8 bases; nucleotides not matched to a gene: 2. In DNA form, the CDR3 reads TGTGCCAGCAGTCGGGGGGGCGATGAGCAGTTCTTC. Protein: CASSRGGDEQFF.

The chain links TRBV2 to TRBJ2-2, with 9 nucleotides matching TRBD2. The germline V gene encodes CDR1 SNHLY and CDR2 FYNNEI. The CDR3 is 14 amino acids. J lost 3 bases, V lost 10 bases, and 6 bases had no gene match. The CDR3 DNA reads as TGTGCCACCTTAGCGGGGGCCTACACCGGGGAGCTGTTTTTT. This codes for CATLAGAYTGELFF.

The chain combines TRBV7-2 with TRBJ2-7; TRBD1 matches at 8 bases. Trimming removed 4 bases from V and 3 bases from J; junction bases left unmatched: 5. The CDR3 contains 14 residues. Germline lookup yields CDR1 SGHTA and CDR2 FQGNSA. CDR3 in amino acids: CASSSAGGIYEQYF. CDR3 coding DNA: TGTGCCAGCAGCTCAGCAGGGGGCATCTACGAGCAGTACTTC.

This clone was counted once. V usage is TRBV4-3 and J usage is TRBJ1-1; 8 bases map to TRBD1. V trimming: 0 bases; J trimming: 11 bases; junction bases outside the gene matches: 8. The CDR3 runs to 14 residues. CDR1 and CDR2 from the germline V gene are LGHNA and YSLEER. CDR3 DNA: TGCGCCAGCAGCCAAGAAGGGACAGGACGAGCGGCTTTCTTT. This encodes CASSQEGTGRAAFF.

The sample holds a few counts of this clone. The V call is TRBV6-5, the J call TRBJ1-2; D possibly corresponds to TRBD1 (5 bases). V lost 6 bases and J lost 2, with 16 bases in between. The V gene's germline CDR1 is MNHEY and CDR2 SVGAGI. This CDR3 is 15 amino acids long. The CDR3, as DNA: TGTGCCAGCAGCCCAGGACCAGGGAGGAACTATGGCTACACCTTC. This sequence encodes CASSPGPGRNYGYTF.

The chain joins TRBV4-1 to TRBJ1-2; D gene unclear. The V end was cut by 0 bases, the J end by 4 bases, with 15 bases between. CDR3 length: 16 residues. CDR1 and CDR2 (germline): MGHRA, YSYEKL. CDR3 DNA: TGCGCCAGCAGCCAAGATCCGGTCGCAGGCCTCTATGGCTACACCTTC. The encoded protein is CASSQDPVAGLYGYTF.

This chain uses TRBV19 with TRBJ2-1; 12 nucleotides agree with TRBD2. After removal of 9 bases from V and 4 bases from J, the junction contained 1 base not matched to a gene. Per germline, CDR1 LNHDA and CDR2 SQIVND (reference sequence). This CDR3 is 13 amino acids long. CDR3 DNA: TGTGCCAGCGGACTAGCGGGGTACAATGAGCAGTTCTTC. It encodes CASGLAGYNEQFF.

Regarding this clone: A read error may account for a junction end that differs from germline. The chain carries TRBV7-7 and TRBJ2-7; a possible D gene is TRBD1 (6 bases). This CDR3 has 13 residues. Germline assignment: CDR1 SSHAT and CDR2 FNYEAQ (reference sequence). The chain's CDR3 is CASSENRDGEQYF. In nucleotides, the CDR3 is TGTGCTAGCAGCGAAAACAGGGATGGCGAGCAGTACTTC.

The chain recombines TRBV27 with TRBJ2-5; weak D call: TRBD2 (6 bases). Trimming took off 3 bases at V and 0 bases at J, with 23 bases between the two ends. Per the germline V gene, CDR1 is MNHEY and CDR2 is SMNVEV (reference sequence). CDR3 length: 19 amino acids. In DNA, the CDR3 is TGTGCCAGCAGTTTTCGCGGGGCCTCCTATGGCGACTACCAAGAGACCCAGTACTTC. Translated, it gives CASSFRGASYGDYQETQYF.

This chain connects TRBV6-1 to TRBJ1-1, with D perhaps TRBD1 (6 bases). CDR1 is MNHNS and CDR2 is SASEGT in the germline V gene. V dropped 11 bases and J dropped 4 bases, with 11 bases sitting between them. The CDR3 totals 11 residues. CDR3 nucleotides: TGTGCCGCCACGGACAGCACTGAAGCTTTCTTT. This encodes CAATDSTEAFF.

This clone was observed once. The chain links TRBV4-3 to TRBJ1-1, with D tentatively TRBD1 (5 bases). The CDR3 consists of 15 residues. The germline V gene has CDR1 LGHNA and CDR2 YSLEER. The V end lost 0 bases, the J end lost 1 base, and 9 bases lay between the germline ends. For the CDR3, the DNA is TGCGCCAGCAGCCAAGAGCCGGGGGGGAACACTGAAGCTTTCTTT. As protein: CASSQEPGGNTEAFF.

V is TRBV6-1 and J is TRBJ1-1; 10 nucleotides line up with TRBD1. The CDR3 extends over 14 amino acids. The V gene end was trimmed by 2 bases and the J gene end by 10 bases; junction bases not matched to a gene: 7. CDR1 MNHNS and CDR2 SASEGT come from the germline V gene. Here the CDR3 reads CASSELGQGRVAFF. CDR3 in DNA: TGTGCCAGCAGTGAATTGGGACAGGGGCGCGTAGCTTTCTTT.

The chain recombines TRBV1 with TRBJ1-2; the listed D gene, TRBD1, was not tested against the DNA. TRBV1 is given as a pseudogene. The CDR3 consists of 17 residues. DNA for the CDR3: TGCACCAGCAGCCAAGGAAAAGGGGGCTCATCTAACTATGGCTACACCTTC. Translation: CTSSQGKGGSSNYGYTF.

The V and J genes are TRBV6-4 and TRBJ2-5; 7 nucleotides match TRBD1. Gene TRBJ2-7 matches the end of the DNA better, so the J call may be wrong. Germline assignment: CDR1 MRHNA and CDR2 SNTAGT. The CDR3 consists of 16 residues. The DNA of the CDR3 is TGTGCCAGCAGTGACCCTTTGACAGGGAGCCCCTACGAGCAGTACTTC. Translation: CASSDPLTGSPYEQYF.

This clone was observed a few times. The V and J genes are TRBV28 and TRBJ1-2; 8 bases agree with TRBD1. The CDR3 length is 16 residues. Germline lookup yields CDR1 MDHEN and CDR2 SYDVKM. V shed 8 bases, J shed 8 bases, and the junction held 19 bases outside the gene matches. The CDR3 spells CASLPGGRGRGWGYTF. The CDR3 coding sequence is TGTGCCAGCCTCCCAGGGGGCAGGGGGCGCGGTTGGGGCTACACCTTC.

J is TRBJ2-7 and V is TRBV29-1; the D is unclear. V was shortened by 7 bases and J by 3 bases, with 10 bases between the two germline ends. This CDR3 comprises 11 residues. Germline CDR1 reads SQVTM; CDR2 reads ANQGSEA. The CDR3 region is CSAAQNYEQYF. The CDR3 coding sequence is TGCAGCGCTGCACAGAACTACGAGCAGTACTTC.

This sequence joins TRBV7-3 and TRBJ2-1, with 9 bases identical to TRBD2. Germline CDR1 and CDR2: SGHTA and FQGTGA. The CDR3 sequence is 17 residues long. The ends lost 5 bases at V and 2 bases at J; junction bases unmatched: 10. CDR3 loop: CASSPSATSGTYNEQFF. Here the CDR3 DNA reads TGTGCCAGCAGCCCCAGCGCGACTAGCGGTACCTACAATGAGCAGTTCTTC. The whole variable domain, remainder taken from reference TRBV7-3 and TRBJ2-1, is GAGVSQTPSNKVTEKGKYVELRCDPISGHTALYWYRQSLGQGPEFLIYFQGTGAADDSGLPNDRFFAVRPEGSVSTLKIQRTERGDSAVYLCASSPSATSGTYNEQFFGPGTRLTVL.

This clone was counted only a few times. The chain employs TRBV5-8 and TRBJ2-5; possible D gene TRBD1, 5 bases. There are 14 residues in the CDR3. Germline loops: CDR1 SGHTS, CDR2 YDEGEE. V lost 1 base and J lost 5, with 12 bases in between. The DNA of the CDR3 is TGTGCCAGCAGCTTGTTAGGGGCGTCGGAGACCCAGTACTTC. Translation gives CASSLLGASETQYF.

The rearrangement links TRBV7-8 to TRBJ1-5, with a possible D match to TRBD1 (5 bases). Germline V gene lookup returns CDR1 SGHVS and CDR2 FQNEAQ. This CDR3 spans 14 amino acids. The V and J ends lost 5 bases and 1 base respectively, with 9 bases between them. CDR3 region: CASSPRQSNQPQHF. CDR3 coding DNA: TGTGCCAGCAGCCCCCGACAGAGCAATCAGCCCCAGCATTTT.

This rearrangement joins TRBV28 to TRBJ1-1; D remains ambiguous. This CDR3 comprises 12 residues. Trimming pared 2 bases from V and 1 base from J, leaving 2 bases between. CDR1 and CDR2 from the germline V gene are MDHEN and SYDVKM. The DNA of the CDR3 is TGTGCCAGCAGTTTACAGAACACTGAAGCTTTCTTT. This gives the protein CASSLQNTEAFF.

Written as DNA, the CDR3 is TGTGCCAGCAGCTTAGCCACGGACAGGGACGAGCAGTACTTC. Translating it yields CASSLATDRDEQYF. This chain joins TRBV7-2 and TRBJ2-7; 8 nucleotides agree with TRBD1. The CDR3 covers 14 residues. J gave up 5 bases and V 0 bases, and 3 bases lay outside the gene matches. Germline CDR1 and CDR2: SGHTA and FQGNSA.

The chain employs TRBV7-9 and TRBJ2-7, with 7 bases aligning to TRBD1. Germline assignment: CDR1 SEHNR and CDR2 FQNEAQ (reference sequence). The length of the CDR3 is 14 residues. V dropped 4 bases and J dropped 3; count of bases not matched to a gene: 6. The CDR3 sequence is CASSSGDRDYEQYF. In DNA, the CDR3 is TGTGCCAGCAGCTCCGGAGACAGGGACTACGAGCAGTACTTC.

CDR3 sequence (DNA): TGTGCCAGCAGCCTCCGGGACATAGCCTATAATTCACCCCTCCACTTT. As protein: CASSLRDIAYNSPLHF. The chain joins TRBV5-5 to TRBJ1-6, with D possibly TRBD1 on 6 matching bases. Trimming stripped 4 bases from V and 2 bases from J, with 13 bases between. The CDR3 runs 16 residues. Germline V lookup: CDR1 SGHKS, CDR2 YYEKEE (reference sequence).

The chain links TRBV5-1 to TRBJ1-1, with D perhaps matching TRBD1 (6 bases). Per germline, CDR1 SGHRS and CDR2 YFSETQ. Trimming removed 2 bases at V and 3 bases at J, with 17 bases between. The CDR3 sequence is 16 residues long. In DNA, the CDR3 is TGCGCCAGCAGCTTCGATTCGGGGGGGGCCCACACTGAAGCTTTCTTT. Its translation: CASSFDSGGAHTEAFF.

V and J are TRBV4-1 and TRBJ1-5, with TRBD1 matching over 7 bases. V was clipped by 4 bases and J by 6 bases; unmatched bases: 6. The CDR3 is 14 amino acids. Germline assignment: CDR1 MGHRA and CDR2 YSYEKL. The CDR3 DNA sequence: TGCGCCAGCAGCCCTGGCGGGACAGTTCAGCCCCAGCATTTT. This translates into CASSPGGTVQPQHF.

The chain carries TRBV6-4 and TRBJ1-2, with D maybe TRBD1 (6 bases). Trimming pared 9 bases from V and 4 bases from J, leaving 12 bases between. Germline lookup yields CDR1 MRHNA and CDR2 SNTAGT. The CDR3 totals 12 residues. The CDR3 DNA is TGTGCCAGACAGGGCCTCCTCTATGGCTACACCTTC. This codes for CARQGLLYGYTF.